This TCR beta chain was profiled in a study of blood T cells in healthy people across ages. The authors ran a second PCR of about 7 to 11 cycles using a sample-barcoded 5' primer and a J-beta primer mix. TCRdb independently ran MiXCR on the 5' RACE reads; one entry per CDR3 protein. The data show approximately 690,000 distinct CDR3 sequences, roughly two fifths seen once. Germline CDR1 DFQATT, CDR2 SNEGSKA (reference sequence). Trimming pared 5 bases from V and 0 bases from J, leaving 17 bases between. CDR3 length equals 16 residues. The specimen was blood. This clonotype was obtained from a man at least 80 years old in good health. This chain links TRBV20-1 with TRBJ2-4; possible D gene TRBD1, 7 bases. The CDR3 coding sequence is TGCAGTGCTTTCGAGCGACAGGGACTAGCCAAAAACATTCAGTACTTC. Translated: CSAFERQGLAKNIQYF.